This section outlines one T cell receptor (beta chain) sequence together with its context. No antigen is known for it. No qualities accompany the bases; no much larger clone lies one base away. The cohort was made up of 500 to 800 healthy bone marrow donors. At the time of sampling, all cohort members were nominally healthy, though unrecorded immune exposures were likely present. The donor was CMV seronegative and belonged to the group of 320 or so seronegative cohort members. Every donor gave a peripheral blood sample, and the peripheral blood mononuclear cells from that sample were used for TCR beta sequencing. The Qiagen DNeasy Blood Extraction Kit was used to extract genomic DNA from the blood cell samples. The sample belongs to a study of cytomegalovirus exposure and HLA in healthy donors (TCRdb year 2017). In the study overall: An earlier analysis of some 500 of the donors reported 250 to 300 Gb of sequence data and 117 million unique TCR beta sequences from about 180 million T cells. An early release covering roughly 640 HLA-typed donors comprised approximately 300 gigabases of sequencing data and roughly 85 million unique TCR sequences. Among the roughly 400 genotyped donors, about 83% belonged to the genetic ancestry cluster associated with self-reported Caucasian donors. The study aimed to test whether cataloging public T cell receptors could reveal signatures of past pathogen exposure. The study profiled the T cell repertoires of around 700 subjects by immunosequencing and related them to cytomegalovirus serostatus. Along with the approximately 700-subject first cohort, a separate validation cohort of over a hundred different subjects was used. High-throughput TCR immunosequencing, statistical association of individual TCRs with disease status, and machine learning were combined to predict cytomegalovirus infection status. A later analysis re-analyzed previously published TCR beta repertoires from hundreds of donors and added high-resolution HLA genotyping to study TCR occurrence patterns. Rather than using new phenotypic data, the later analysis identified candidate immune exposures from TCR beta sequences and from how often those sequences occurred across donors. To decide whether each TCR beta V gene segment behaved as functional or pseudogenic, an earlier analysis of some 600 of the donors relied on high-throughput TCR beta sequencing. Donor age, sex, ethnicity and CMV serostatus were compiled alongside the repertoire data. A later genetic analysis used genome-wide SNP genotypes for about 65% of the 666 donors, treating that subset as a discovery cohort. Every repertoire in the discovery cohort had been generated on one and the same sequencing platform. Class I and class II HLA loci were covered by the typing at four-digit resolution. Typing coverage varied by locus: about 620-630 donors for A, B, C, DRB1 and DQB1; approximately 500 for DQA1; around 570 for DPA1; approximately 450 for DPB1. About five DR-DQ haplotypes were handled as single units for association and clustering, since linkage in the cohort was strong. Among roughly 400 genotyped donors of the cohort, an average of around 220,000 unique TCR beta nucleotide sequences was sequenced per donor, of which about 20% were non-productive.

What the study reported, not specific to this receptor: A few of the identified cytomegalovirus-associated TCR beta chains were confirmed in vitro to be specific for cytomegalovirus antigens. A later analysis associated 16,951 TCR beta sequences with specific HLA alleles at a false discovery rate of 0.05. V-gene and J-gene trimming of TCR beta chains was associated with a missense DCLRE1C variant in a later genetic analysis, and the association was replicated in an independent cohort. HLA typing was unavailable for some donors at each locus, so association tests used only the typed subset. A cluster of highly shared sequence variants was judged likely to represent a technical artifact of the sequencing pipeline. According to a later analysis, parvovirus B19, influenza, CMV and Epstein-Barr virus appeared linked to several top co-occurrence clusters. In a later genetic analysis, fewer N-insertions in productive TCRs were reported among donors in an Asian-associated ancestry cluster than the roughly 640-donor mean. Correlated functional status among segregating V segments might be attributable to linkage disequilibrium, but an unknown experimental factor could not be ruled out. A later analysis found that TCR association rates varied across HLA loci, with DRB1 alleles showing the most associated TCRs and HLA-C alleles the fewest. The presence/absence analyses assumed that sequencing depth was roughly uniform across donors, and that assumption may not be true. Strong co-occurrence of HLA alleles, especially DR and DQ, made assigning TCR associations to individual alleles difficult. In a later analysis, HLA-associated TCR beta chains were found to be more clonally expanded and to have lower generation probabilities than equally common non-associated chains. An earlier analysis of around 540 of the donors showed that most TCR beta V segments appeared in productive rearrangements either about 90% or about 30% of the time, which broadly matched IMGT annotations. Most TCR sequences were observed very rarely across donors, whereas some public TCRs were present in many individuals. The cohort was sequenced for TCR beta chains only, and without alpha or paired-chain data the features that could be detected were limited. For the cohort, immune exposure information was limited to CMV serostatus. A further reported finding was that TCR beta sequences accurately predicted the HLA-A and HLA-B alleles for most subjects in the first cohort. A later analysis found that most CMV-associated TCR beta chains appeared HLA-restricted, with HLA associations seemingly driven largely by CMV exposure. The classifier was reported to diagnose cytomegalovirus status with high specificity and sensitivity in both the original and validation cohorts. A total of 150 to 200 TCR beta chains were listed by the study as associated with cytomegalovirus. The authors suggested that the approach could potentially be extended to other disease states and immunological phenotypes. Because counts were too low, more than 15 rarely observed V segments, including chromosome 9 orphons, were left out of the earlier analysis of about 500 of the donors.

Receptors were amplified or captured by the immunoSEQ multiplex PCR assay. A mixture of 60 forward primers for TCR Vbeta segments and 13 reverse primers for TCR Jbeta segments was used in the multiplex PCR. The CDR3 region of rearranged TCR beta genes was amplified from genomic DNA by a multiplex PCR assay. Amplified TCR beta libraries were sequenced as 87-base-pair reads on the Illumina HiSeq System. The source study handled its data this way. In a later analysis, 70 million to 95 million unique TCR beta chains were counted across the roughly 700 repertoires, and around 11 million of these chains were shared by at least two donors. Raw reads were error-corrected and collapsed into unique sequences by a nearest-neighbor algorithm in which closely related sequences were merged to remove PCR and sequencing errors. CDR3 sequences were aligned to IMGT reference sequences to assign V, D and J gene segments. For a sequence to be retained, a match of at least six nucleotides to both a V gene segment and a J gene segment was required. Rearrangements were called productive when the CDR3 lacked stop codons and stayed in frame with V and J; all others were non-productive. Following IMGT convention, CDR3 was defined as the stretch from the second conserved V-encoded cysteine up to the conserved J-encoded phenylalanine. The earlier analysis of about 560 of the donors excluded any sequence lacking an unambiguous match to a single V gene segment. An earlier analysis of a few hundred of the donors called V segments functional above 56.7% productive rearrangements and segregating when the between-donor standard deviation exceeded 5%. A statistical classification framework was developed to diagnose cytomegalovirus status using the catalog of TCR beta chain sequences. V and J gene assignment, in a later analysis, came from comparing TCR nucleotide sequences with IMGT/GENE-DB human TR gene sequences. A later analysis assigned CDR3 sequences and most-parsimonious VDJ recombination scenarios with the TCRdist pipeline. In a later analysis, each TCR beta chain was defined by its CDR3 amino acid sequence together with its V-gene family, and reads without a unique V-gene family were excluded. To address suspected cross-contamination and a sequencing artifact, a later analysis removed roughly 580 highly shared, low-generation-probability nucleotide sequences. In a later analysis, a clonal expansion index for each public chain was calculated from normalized within-repertoire ranks of inferred template counts. Generation probabilities in a later analysis came from a VDJ recombination model fitted to out-of-frame rearrangements, and those results were checked against IGoR. A later analysis scored TCR-TCR, TCR-HLA and TCR-CMV co-occurrence with hypergeometric tests, applying a repertoire-size bias correction to TCR pairs. A later analysis estimated false discovery rates by permuting HLA or CMV assignments 20 times. In a later analysis, co-occurring TCRs were grouped using DBSCAN, with TCRdist sequence similarity added in when clustering inside HLA-allele-positive subsets. For co-occurrence clustering, repertoires with fewer than 30,000 or more than 120,000 public chains were excluded, along with about five repertoires with anomalous nucleotide sharing. Not all clones reach the TCRdb copy of this immuneACCESS table, which keeps in-frame sequences only. Checked studies attribute under half of the gap to unresolved V genes and leave the rest unexplained. V, J and clone size are taken as reported in that table, and D and trimming were inferred from the DNA itself. The sample table lists roughly 100,000 clones, about 16% of them with a count of one. Of the sample, around 0.9% falls within the top ten clones.

Material for sequencing was PBMCs. This sequence originates from a female donor in good health and CMV-seronegative.

The DNA reads TGTGCCAGCACCCCACTAGGGAGCACAGATACGCAGTATTTT. It is translated as CASTPLGSTDTQYF. The chain was built from TRBV6-5 and TRBJ2-3; D gene: possibly TRBD2, on 5 matching bases. V is shortened by 7 bases, J by 0 bases, and the region joining them spans 11 bases. In the germline V gene, CDR1 corresponds to MNHEY and CDR2 to SVGAGI. The CDR3 holds 14 amino acids from the cysteine to the phenylalanine. Only CDR3 DNA remains: 42 bases, in frame from the first base.